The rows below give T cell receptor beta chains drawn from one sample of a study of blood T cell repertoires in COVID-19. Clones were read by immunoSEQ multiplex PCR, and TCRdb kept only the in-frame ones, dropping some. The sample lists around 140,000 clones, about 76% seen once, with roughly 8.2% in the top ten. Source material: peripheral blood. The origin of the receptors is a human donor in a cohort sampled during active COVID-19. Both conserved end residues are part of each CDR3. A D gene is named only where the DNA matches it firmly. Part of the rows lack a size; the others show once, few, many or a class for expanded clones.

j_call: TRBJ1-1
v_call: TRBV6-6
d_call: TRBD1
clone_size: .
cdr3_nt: TGTGCCAGCAGTTACTCGAACCCAGGGGGCTCTGCTGAAGCTTTCTTT
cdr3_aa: CASSYSNPGGSAEAFF

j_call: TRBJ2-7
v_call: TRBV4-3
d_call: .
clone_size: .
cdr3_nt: TGCGCCAGCAGCCAAATAACCAGAGGGCAAGAGCAGTACTTC
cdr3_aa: CASSQITRGQEQYF

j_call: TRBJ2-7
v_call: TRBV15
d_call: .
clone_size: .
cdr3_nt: TGTGCCACCAGCAGAGATGGGGCCTCCAGGGGCTCCTACGAGCAGTACTTC
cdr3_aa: CATSRDGASRGSYEQYF

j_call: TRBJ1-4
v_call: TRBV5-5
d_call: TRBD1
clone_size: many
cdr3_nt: TGTGCCAGCAGCTGGCGGACAGGGGGCGAAACTAATGAAAAACTGTTTTTT
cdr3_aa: CASSWRTGGETNEKLFF

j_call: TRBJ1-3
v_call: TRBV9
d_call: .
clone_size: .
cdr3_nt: TGTGCCAGCAGCGTATTGGGCAGGCCCCCTCTCTCTGGAAACACCATATATTTT
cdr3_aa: CASSVLGRPPLSGNTIYF

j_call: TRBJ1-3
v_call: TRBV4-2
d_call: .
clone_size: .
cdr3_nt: TGTGCCAGCAGCCAACGGACAGCCTCTGGAAACACCATATATTTT
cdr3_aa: CASSQRTASGNTIYF

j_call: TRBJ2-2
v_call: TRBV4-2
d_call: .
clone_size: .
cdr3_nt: TGTGCCAGCAGCCAAGTTTTCGGAGCTGAGAACACCGGGGAGCTGTTTTTT
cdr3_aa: CASSQVFGAENTGELFF

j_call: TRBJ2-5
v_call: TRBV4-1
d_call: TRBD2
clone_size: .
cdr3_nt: TGCGCCAGCAGCCGGGGACTAGCGAACGTCCAAGAGACCCAGTACTTC
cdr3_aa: CASSRGLANVQETQYF

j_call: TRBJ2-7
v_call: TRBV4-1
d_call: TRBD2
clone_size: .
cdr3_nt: TGCGCCAGCAGCCATCCGGGACTAGCGGGCTCACACGAGCAGTACTTC
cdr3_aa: CASSHPGLAGSHEQYF

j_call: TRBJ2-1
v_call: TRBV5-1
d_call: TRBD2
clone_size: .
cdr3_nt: TGCGCCAGCAGCCTCCTAGCGGGAATTGATAATGAGCAGTTCTTC
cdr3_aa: CASSLLAGIDNEQFF

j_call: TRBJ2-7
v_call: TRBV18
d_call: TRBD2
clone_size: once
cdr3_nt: TGTGCCAGCTCGCGACAGACCGGGACTAGCGGGATGGTCTACGAGCAGTACTTC
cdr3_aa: CASSRQTGTSGMVYEQYF

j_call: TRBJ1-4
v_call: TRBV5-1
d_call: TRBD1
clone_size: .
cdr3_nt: TGCGCCAGCAGCTTATCGGGACAGGCTAATGAAAAACTGTTTTTT
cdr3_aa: CASSLSGQANEKLFF

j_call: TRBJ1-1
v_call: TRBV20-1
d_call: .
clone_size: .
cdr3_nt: TGCAGTGCTAGTGGGAGGAACACTGAAGCTTTCTTT
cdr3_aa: CSASGRNTEAFF

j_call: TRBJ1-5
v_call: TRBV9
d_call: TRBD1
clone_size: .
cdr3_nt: TGTGCCAGCAGCGTAGATCCGGGACAGGGGCAGCCCCAGCATTTT
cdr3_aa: CASSVDPGQGQPQHF

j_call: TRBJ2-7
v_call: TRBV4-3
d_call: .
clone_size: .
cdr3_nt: TGCGCCAATCCTAACGAGGCGGGGTCCTACGAGCAGTACTTC
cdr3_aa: CANPNEAGSYEQYF

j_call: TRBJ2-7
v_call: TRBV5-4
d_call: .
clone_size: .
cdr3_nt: TGTGCCAGCAGCTTATGGCAGGGGACGGCGTACGAGCAGTACTTC
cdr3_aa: CASSLWQGTAYEQYF

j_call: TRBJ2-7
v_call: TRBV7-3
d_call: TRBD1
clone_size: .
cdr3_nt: TGTGCCAGCAGCCCGGGGACAGGGAAAGGCTACGAGCAGTACTTC
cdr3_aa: CASSPGTGKGYEQYF

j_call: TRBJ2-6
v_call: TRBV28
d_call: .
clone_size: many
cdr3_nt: TGTGCCAGCAGTCCTTTTGTTCGGTCCAACGTCCTGACTTTC
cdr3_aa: CASSPFVRSNVLTF

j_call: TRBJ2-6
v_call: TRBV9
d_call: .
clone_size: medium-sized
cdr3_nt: TGTGCCAGCAGCGTAGGACAGTCTGGGGCCAACGTCCTGACTTTC
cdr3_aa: CASSVGQSGANVLTF

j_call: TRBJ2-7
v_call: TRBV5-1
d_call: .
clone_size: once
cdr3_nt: TGCGCCAGCAGCTTAGAACTTAGCGATCTAGGATCCTACGAGCAGTACTTC
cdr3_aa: CASSLELSDLGSYEQYF

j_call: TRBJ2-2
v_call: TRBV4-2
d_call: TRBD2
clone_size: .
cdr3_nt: TGTGCCAGCAGCCAAGCCGGGACTAGCGGGAGGTTCGGGGAGCTGTTTTTT
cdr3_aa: CASSQAGTSGRFGELFF

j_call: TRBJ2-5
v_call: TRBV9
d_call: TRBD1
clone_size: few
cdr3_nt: TGTGCCAGCAGCCACCGAGGACAGGTTGGGGAGACCCAGTACTTC
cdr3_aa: CASSHRGQVGETQYF

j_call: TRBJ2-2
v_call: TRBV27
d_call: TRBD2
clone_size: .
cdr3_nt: TGTGCCAGCAGTTCCGGACTAGCGGTCACCGGGGAGCTGTTTTTT
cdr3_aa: CASSSGLAVTGELFF

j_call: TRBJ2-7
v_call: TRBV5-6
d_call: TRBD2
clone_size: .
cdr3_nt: TGTGCCAGCAGCTTGTCCAGCGGGGGGTCCTACGAGCAGTACTTC
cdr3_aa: CASSLSSGGSYEQYF

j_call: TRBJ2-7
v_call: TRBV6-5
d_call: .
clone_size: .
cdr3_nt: TGTGCCAGCAGCCCCAGGCTTCAGGAGCAGTACTTC
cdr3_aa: CASSPRLQEQYF

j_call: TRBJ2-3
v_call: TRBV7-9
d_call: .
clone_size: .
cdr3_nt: TGTGCCAGCAGCCCCGGGATCCTAATGGCCGATACGCAGTATTTT
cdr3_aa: CASSPGILMADTQYF

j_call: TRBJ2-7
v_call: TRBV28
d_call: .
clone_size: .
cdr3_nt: TGTGCCAGCAACCTCAGGCGGGACAGACCGATACCACTGTTCTACGAGCAGTACTTC
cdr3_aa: CASNLRRDRPIPLFYEQYF

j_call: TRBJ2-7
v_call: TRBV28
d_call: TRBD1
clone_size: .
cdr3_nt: TGTGCCAGCAGAGGACAGGGAGTCACCTACGAGCAGTACTTC
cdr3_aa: CASRGQGVTYEQYF

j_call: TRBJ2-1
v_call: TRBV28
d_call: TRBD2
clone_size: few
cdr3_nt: TGTGCCAGCACCTTCCTCACGCAGACTAGCGGGAACAATGAGCAGTTCTTC
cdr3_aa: CASTFLTQTSGNNEQFF

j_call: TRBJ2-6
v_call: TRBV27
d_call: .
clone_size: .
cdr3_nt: TGTGCCAGCAGTTTATCGTGGAGCTCTGGGGCCAACGTCCTGACTTTC
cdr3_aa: CASSLSWSSGANVLTF

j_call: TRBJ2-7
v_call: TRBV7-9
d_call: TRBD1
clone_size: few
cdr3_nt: TGTGCCAGTAACCGGGACAGGGACGAGCAGTACTTC
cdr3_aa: CASNRDRDEQYF

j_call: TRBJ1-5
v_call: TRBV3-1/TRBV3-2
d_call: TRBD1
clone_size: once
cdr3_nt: TGTGCCAGCAGCCAAGATGACAGGGACGATCAGCCCCAGCATTTT
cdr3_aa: CASSQDDRDDQPQHF

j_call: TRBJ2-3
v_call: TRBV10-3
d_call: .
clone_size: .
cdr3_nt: TGTGCCATCAGTGAGATCAGCGGGTTGAGCACAGATACGCAGTATTTT
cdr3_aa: CAISEISGLSTDTQYF

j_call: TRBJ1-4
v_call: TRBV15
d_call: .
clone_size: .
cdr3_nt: TGTGCCACCTTTACAGGGTCTGCAACTAATGAAAAACTGTTTTTT
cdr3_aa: CATFTGSATNEKLFF

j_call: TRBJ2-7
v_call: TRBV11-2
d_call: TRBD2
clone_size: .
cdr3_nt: TGTGCCAGCAGCTTTAGCGGGAGGGCCGGCGGCTACGAGCAGTACTTC
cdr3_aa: CASSFSGRAGGYEQYF

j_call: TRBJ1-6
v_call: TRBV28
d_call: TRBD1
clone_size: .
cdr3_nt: TGTGCCAGCAGTTCCCGGACAGGTGTAAATTCACCCCTCCACTTT
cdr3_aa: CASSSRTGVNSPLHF

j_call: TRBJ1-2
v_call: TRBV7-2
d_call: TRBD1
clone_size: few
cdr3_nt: TGTGCCAGCAGCCACAGACGCCAGGGGGCCTTGGTTGGCTACACCTTC
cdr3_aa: CASSHRRQGALVGYTF

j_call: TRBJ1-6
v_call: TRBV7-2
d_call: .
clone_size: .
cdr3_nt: TGTGCCAGCAGCTTAGATGACAGGAGAAATTCACCCCTCCACTTT
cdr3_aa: CASSLDDRRNSPLHF

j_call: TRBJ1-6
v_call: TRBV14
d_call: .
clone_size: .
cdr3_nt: TGTGCCAGCAGCCAAGACCTAAAAGGCTCCCAGGGTTACTATAATTCACCCCTCCACTTT
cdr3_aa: CASSQDLKGSQGYYNSPLHF